The following is a T cell receptor beta chain sequence with its context. Its antigen remains unknown. The data are from a study of cytomegalovirus exposure and HLA in healthy donors. About the study: The 120 validation repertoires and the 650 to 850 first-cohort repertoires shared a platform, a later analysis reported.

Overall study findings and caveats: Cytomegalovirus association was assigned to about 150 TCR beta chains.

Profiled with immunoSEQ multiplex PCR; TCRdb holds only in-frame clones, not every one. The sample holds some 250,000 clones, 86% seen once. With 9 bases removed from V and 0 bases from J, the gap between germline ends came to 12 bases. Germline values: CDR1 MRHNA, CDR2 SNTAGT. CDR3 length equals 14 residues. Separate from the roughly 730-subject first cohort, the roughly 130-subject validation cohort was the one that the donors belonged to. The chain has TRBV6-4 and TRBJ1-3, with D uncertain. The sample taken for sequencing was PBMCs. This sequence was found in a woman aged 30 to 39 in good health and CMV-seropositive. CDR3 loop: CARTPGYSGNTIYF. CDR3 coding DNA: TGTGCCAGAACTCCAGGATACTCTGGAAACACCATATATTTT.